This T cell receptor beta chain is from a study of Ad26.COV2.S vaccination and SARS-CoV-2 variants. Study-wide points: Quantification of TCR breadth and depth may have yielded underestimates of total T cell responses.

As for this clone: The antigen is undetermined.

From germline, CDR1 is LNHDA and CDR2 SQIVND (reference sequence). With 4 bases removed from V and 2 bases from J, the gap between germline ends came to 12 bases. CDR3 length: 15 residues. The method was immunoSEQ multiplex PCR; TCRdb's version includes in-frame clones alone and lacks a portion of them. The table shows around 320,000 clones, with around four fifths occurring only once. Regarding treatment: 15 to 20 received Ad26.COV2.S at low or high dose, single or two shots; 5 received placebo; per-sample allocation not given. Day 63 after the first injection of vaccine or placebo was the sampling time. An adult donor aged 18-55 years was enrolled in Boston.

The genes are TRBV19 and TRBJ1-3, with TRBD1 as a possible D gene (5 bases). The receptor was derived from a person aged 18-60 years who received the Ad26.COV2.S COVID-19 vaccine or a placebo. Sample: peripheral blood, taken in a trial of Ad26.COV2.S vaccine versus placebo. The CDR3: CASSTTQATGNTIYF. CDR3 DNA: TGTGCCAGTAGTACGACACAGGCGACTGGAAACACCATATATTTT.